These 2 T cell receptor beta chains were sequenced from one sample in a study of control samples from healthy donors and cancer patients. Sequencing used immunoSEQ multiplex PCR; TCRdb keeps in-frame clones, though not all of them. This table has fewer than 200,000 clones, 80% to 95% appearing once. Sequencing was done on a sample of blood. The receptors stem from a woman aged 55-69 years in good health.

The chain joins TRBV14 to TRBJ1-2; TRBD1 matches at 7 bases. This CDR3 spans 17 amino acids. Germline lookup yields CDR1 SGHDN and CDR2 FVKESK. V trimming: 3 bases; J trimming: 4 bases; junction bases outside the gene matches: 14. This chain's CDR3 is CASSHPRGMNKFYGYTF. CDR3 in DNA: TGTGCCAGCAGCCACCCCAGGGGGATGAACAAATTCTATGGCTACACCTTC.

The V gene is TRBV30, the J gene TRBJ1-3, with 9 nucleotides matching TRBD1. The germline V gene encodes CDR1 GTSNPN and CDR2 SVGIG (reference sequence). V shed 8 bases, J shed 8 bases, and the junction held 4 bases outside the gene matches. The CDR3 consists of 11 residues. The DNA for the CDR3 is TGTGCCGGGGGACAGGGCTACACCATATATTTT. It specifies CAGGQGYTIYF.